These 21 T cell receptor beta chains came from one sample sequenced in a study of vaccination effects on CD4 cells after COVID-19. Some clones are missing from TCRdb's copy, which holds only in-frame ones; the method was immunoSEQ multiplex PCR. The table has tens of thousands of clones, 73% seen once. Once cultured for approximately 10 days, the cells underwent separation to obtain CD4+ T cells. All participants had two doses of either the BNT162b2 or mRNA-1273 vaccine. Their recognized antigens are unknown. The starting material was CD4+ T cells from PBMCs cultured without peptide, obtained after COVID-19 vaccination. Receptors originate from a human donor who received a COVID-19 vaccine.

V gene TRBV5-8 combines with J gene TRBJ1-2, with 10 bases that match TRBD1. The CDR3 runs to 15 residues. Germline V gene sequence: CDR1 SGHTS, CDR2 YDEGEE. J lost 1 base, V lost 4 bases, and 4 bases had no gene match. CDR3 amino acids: CASSTGQGVNYGYTF. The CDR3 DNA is TGTGCCAGCAGCACCGGACAGGGGGTTAACTATGGCTACACCTTC.

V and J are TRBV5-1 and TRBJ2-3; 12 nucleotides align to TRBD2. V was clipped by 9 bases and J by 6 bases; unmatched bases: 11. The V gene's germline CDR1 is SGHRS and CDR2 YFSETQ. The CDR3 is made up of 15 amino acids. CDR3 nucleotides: TGCGCCACTACCCCGCTAGCGGGGGGGCGGGATACGCAGTATTTT. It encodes CATTPLAGGRDTQYF.

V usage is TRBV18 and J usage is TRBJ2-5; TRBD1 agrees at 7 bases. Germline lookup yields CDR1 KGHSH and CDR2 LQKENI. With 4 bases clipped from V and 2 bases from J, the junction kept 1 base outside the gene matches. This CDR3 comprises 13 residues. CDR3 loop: CASSQGQQETQYF. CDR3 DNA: TGTGCCAGCTCACAGGGACAGCAAGAGACCCAGTACTTC.

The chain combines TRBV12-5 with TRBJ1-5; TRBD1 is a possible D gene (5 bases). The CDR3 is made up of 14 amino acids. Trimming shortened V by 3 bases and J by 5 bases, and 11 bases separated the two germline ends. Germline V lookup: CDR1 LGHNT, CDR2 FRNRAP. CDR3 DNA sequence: TGTGCTAGTGGTTTAGGGGTATCGGATCAGCCCCAGCATTTT. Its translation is CASGLGVSDQPQHF.

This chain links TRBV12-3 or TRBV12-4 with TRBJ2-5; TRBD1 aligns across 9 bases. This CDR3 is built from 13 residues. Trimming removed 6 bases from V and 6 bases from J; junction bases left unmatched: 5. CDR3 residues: CASSPGQGKTQYF. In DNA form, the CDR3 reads TGTGCCAGCAGCCCAGGACAGGGGAAGACCCAGTACTTC.

The CDR3 region has the DNA TGTGCCAGCAGCCAGGGACAGCCCCTTAACTATGGCTACACCTTC. Encoded protein: CASSQGQPLNYGYTF. The genes are TRBV7-3 and TRBJ1-2, with 7 bases matching TRBD1. Germline V gene sequence: CDR1 SGHTA, CDR2 FQGTGA. The CDR3 is made up of 15 amino acids. Trimming took 5 bases from V and 1 from J; bases not matched to a gene: 7.

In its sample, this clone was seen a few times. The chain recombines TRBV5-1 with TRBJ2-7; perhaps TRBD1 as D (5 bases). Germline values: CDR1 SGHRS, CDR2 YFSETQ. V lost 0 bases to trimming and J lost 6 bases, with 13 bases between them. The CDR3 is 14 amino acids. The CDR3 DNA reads TGCGCCAGCAGCTTGGAAGCAGGGCTGGGCGAGCAGTACGTC. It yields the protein CASSLEAGLGEQYV.

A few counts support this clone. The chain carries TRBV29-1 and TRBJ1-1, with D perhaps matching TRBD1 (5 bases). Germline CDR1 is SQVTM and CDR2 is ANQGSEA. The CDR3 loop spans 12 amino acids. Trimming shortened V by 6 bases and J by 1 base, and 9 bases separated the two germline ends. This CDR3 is CSVSGQNTEAFF. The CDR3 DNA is TGCAGCGTATCAGGACAGAACACTGAAGCTTTCTTT.

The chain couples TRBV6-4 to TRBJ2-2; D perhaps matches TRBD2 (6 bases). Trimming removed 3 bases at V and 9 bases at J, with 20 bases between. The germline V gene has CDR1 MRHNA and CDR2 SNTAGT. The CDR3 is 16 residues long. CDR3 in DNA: TGTGCCAGCAGTGAGCTCGGGACGGGAGTCGGCAGGGAGCTGTTTTTT. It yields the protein CASSELGTGVGRELFF.

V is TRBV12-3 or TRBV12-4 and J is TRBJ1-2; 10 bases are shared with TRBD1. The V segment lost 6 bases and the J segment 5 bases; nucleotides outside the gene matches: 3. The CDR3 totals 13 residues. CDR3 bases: TGTGCCAGCAGGGCGGGACAGGGGTATGGCTACACCTTC. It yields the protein CASRAGQGYGYTF.

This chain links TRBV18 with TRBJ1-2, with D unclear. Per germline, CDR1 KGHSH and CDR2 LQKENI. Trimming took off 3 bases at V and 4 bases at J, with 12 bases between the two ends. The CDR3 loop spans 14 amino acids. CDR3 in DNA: TGTGCCAGCTCACCTAGTTCCTCGCCCTATGGCTACACCTTC. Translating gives CASSPSSSPYGYTF.

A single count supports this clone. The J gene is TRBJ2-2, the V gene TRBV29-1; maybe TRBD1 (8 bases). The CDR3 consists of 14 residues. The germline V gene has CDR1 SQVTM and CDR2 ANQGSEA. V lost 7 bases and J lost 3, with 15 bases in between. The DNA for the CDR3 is TGCAGCGCCCGGACAGGGAGGGACACCGGGGAGCTGTTTTTT. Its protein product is CSARTGRDTGELFF.

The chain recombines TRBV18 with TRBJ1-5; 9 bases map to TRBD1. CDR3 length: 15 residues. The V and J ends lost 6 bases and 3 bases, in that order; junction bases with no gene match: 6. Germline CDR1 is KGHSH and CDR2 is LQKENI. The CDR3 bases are TGTGCCAGCTCGCTACAGGGGGCGGCCAATCAGCCCCAGCATTTT. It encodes CASSLQGAANQPQHF.

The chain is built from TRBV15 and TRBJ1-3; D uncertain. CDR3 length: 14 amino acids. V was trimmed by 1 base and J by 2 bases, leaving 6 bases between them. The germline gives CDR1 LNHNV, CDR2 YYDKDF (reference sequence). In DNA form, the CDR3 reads TGTGCCACCAGCAGAGGTGGGCCTGGAAACACCATATATTTT. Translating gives CATSRGGPGNTIYF.

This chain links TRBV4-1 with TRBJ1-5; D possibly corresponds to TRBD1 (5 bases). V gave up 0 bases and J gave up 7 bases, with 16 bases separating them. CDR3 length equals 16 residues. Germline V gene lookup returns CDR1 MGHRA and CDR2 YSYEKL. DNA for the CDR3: TGCGCCAGCAGCCAAGAATGGAATTCAGGGCGCCAGCCCCAGCATTTT. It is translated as CASSQEWNSGRQPQHF.

CDR3 DNA sequence: TGTGCCACTGGGGCCGTTGGGTTGGGGACCCAGTACTTC. Protein sequence: CATGAVGLGTQYF. V gene TRBV5-5 combines with J gene TRBJ2-5; possibly TRBD1 for D (5 bases). The V end was cut by 9 bases, the J end by 7 bases, with 19 bases between. In germline, CDR1 is SGHKS, CDR2 YYEKEE (reference sequence). The CDR3 has 13 residues. The entire variable domain, with the rest obtained from reference TRBV5-5 and TRBJ2-5, is as follows: DAGVTQSPTHLIKTRGQQVTLRCSPISGHKSVSWYQQVLGQGPQFIFQYYEKEERGRGNFPDRFSARQFPNYSSELNVNALLLGDSALYLCATGAVGLGTQYFGPGTRLLVL.

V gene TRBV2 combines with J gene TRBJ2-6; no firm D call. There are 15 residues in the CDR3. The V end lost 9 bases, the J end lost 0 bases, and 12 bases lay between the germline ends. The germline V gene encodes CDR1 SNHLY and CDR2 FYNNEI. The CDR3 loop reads CARSPVLSGANVLTF. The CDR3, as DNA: TGTGCCAGAAGCCCGGTCCTCTCTGGGGCCAACGTCCTGACTTTC.

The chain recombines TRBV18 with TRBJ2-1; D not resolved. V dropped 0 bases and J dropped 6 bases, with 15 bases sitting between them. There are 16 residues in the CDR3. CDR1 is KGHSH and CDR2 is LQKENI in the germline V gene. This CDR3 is CASSPPQIWASNEQFF. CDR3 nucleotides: TGTGCCAGCTCACCACCTCAGATATGGGCCTCCAATGAGCAGTTCTTC.

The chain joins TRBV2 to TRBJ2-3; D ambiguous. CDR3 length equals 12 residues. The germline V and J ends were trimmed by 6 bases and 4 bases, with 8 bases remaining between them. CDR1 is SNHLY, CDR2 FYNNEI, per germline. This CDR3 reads CASRTSADTQYF. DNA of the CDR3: TGTGCCAGCAGGACAAGCGCAGATACGCAGTATTTT.

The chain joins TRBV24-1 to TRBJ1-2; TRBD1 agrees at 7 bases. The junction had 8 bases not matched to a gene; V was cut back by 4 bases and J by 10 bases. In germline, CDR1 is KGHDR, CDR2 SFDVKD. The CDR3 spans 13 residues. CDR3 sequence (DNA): TGTGCCACCAGTGACCCCGACAGGGCCTACTACACCTTC. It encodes CATSDPDRAYYTF.

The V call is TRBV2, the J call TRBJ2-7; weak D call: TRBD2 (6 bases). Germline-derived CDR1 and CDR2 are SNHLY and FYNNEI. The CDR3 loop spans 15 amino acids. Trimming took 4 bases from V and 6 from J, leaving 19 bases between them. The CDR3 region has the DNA TGTGCCAGCAGTGTCTTCATGGCGGGGCTGGGCGAGCAGTACGTC. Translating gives CASSVFMAGLGEQYV.